A selection of T cell receptor beta chains follows, all from one sample in a study of cytomegalovirus exposure and HLA in healthy donors. Data came from immunoSEQ multiplex PCR; TCRdb stores just in-frame clones and leaves some out. This table has 130,000 or so clones, approximately 80% appearing once. Material: PBMCs. These receptors came from a woman aged 18-29 years in good health and CMV-seronegative. CDR3s include the opening cysteine and the closing phenylalanine or tryptophan. A D gene is named only where the DNA matches it firmly. The size entry is marked missing in some rows and otherwise reads once, few, many or a size class.

>TRBV27|TRBD1|TRBJ1-5|once
CASSPTGVGMPQHF
TGTGCCAGCAGCCCGACAGGGGTCGGCATGCCCCAGCACTTT
>TRBV7-9|-|TRBJ2-7|-
CASSLKGGEQYF
TGTGCCAGCAGCTTAAAGGGCGGGGAGCAGTACTTC
>TRBV27|-|TRBJ1-2|once
CASSPTDSTNYGYTF
TGTGCCAGCAGTCCGACGGACTCGACTAACTATGGCTACACCTTC
>TRBV18|-|TRBJ1-4|-
CASSPPAGSEKLFF
TGTGCCAGCTCACCACCGGCGGGGTCTGAAAAACTGTTTTTT
>TRBV13|TRBD1|TRBJ2-7|-
CASSSGPGQGSSYEQYF
TGTGCCAGCAGCTCAGGACCGGGACAGGGAAGCTCCTACGAGCAGTACTTC
>TRBV5-6|-|TRBJ1-1|-
CASSLRARTYNTEAFF
TGTGCCAGCAGCTTGCGGGCCCGGACTTATAACACTGAAGCTTTCTTT
>TRBV19|TRBD2|TRBJ2-3|-
CASTLAGMGGTQYF
TGTGCCAGTACCCTAGCGGGGATGGGCGGTACGCAGTATTTT
>TRBV19|-|TRBJ2-7|-
CASSLTQGYEQYF
TGTGCCAGTAGTCTTACACAGGGTTACGAGCAGTACTTC
>TRBV16|TRBD1|TRBJ2-2|-
CASSDRGQNTGELFF
TGTGCCAGCAGCGACAGGGGCCAAAACACCGGGGAGCTGTTTTTT
>TRBV13|TRBD1|TRBJ1-2|-
CASSHRGMGNYGYTF
TGTGCCAGCAGCCACAGGGGGATGGGGAACTATGGCTACACCTTC
>TRBV5-1|TRBD1|TRBJ2-1|-
CASSLGDRDPHEQFF
TGCGCCAGCAGCTTGGGGGACAGGGACCCCCATGAGCAGTTCTTC
>TRBV6-6|-|TRBJ2-7|-
CAIAEGNEQYF
TGTGCCATTGCGGAGGGAAACGAGCAGTACTTC
>TRBV7-2|TRBD2|TRBJ2-3|-
CASPEETSGTTDTQYF
TGTGCCAGCCCTGAAGAGACTAGCGGGACAACAGATACGCAGTATTTT
>TRBV4-2|-|TRBJ2-5|-
CASSQGALAETQYF
TGTGCCAGCAGCCAAGGGGCGCTAGCCGAGACCCAGTACTTC
>TRBV19|-|TRBJ1-1|-
CASSVDSFKAFF
TGTGCCAGTAGTGTCGACAGTTTCAAAGCTTTCTTT
>TRBV5-1|-|TRBJ1-1|once
CASSSNWGSTEAFF
TGCGCCAGCAGCTCTAACTGGGGCTCCACTGAAGCTTTCTTT
>TRBV6-4|-|TRBJ1-4|-
CASRRVPGEKLFF
TGTGCCAGCAGGCGCGTTCCGGGGGAAAAACTGTTTTTT
>TRBV4-2|TRBD1|TRBJ1-1|once
CASSQPGRDRGENTEAFF
TGTGCCAGCAGCCAGCCAGGAAGGGACAGGGGCGAGAACACTGAAGCTTTCTTT
>TRBV18|TRBD1|TRBJ1-5|-
CASSPEQGASQPQHF
TGTGCCAGCTCACCGGAACAGGGGGCAAGTCAGCCCCAGCATTTT
>TRBV19|TRBD1|TRBJ2-7|-
CASSIGQGHYEQYF
TGTGCCAGTAGTATCGGACAGGGCCACTACGAGCAGTACTTC
>TRBV25-1|-|TRBJ2-5|-
CASSDPRVQTQYF
TGTGCCAGCAGTGACCCCCGCGTCCAGACCCAGTACTTC
>TRBV2|-|TRBJ2-7|-
CASSEAAAGTHYEQYF
TGTGCCAGCAGTGAAGCGGCGGCAGGGACTCACTACGAGCAGTACTTC
>TRBV5-6|-|TRBJ1-2|-
CASSRDLENYGYTF
TGTGCCAGCAGCCGAGATCTGGAGAACTATGGCTACACCTTC
>TRBV10-1|-|TRBJ1-1|-
CASRDNMNTEAFF
TGCGCCAGCAGGGACAACATGAACACTGAAGCTTTCTTT
>TRBV28|TRBD1|TRBJ2-1|-
CASSLPGTGTEQFF
TGTGCCAGCAGTTTGCCCGGGACAGGGACTGAGCAGTTCTTC
>TRBV6-5|-|TRBJ1-1|-
CASMENPQYTEAFF
TGTGCCAGCATGGAGAACCCGCAGTACACTGAAGCTTTCTTT
>TRBV23-1|-|TRBJ2-5|once
CASSQNRRGQLSETQYF
TGCGCCAGCAGTCAAAATAGGCGGGGCCAGCTATCAGAGACCCAGTACTTC
>TRBV20-1|-|TRBJ2-1|once
CSARGFGEQFF
TGCAGTGCTAGAGGGTTCGGTGAGCAGTTCTTC
>TRBV7-2|-|TRBJ2-7|-
CASSYTTVISGEQYF
TGTGCCAGCAGCTATACGACAGTTATATCAGGCGAGCAGTACTTC
>TRBV28|-|TRBJ2-1|once
CASSARTGNEQFF
TGTGCCAGCAGTGCCCGGACTGGGAATGAGCAGTTCTTC
>TRBV4-3|TRBD1|TRBJ1-2|-
CASSHPDRGLSGYTF
TGCGCCAGCAGCCACCCCGACAGGGGGTTGAGTGGCTACACCTTC
>TRBV5-4|-|TRBJ1-1|-
CASSLGRANTEAFF
TGTGCCAGCAGCTTGGGCAGGGCGAACACTGAAGCTTTCTTT
>TRBV27|-|TRBJ1-5|-
CASSWSGYNSNQPQHF
TGTGCCAGCAGTTGGTCAGGCTATAATAGCAATCAGCCCCAGCATTTT
>TRBV5-4|-|TRBJ1-1|-
CASSESGKSEAFF
TGTGCCAGCAGCGAAAGCGGGAAGTCTGAAGCTTTCTTT
>TRBV14|-|TRBJ1-1|-
CASSLRGGRVNTEAFF
TGTGCCAGCAGCCTAAGAGGGGGTCGGGTGAACACTGAAGCTTTCTTT
>TRBV27|TRBD1|TRBJ1-2|-
CASSPGQGGAWYGYTF
TGTGCCAGCAGTCCGGGACAGGGCGGGGCCTGGTATGGCTACACCTTC
>TRBV14|-|TRBJ2-2|once
CASGRGFPGELFF
TGTGCCAGCGGAAGGGGGTTCCCCGGGGAGCTGTTTTTT
>TRBV6-5|TRBD1|TRBJ2-1|-
CASTKGTGQGEQFF
TGTGCCAGCACCAAAGGGACAGGGCAGGGGGAGCAGTTCTTC
>TRBV18|-|TRBJ1-1|once
CASSPFPLYRETEAFF
TGTGCCAGCTCACCTTTCCCACTCTACAGGGAAACTGAAGCTTTCTTT
>TRBV2|-|TRBJ2-7|-
CASSLGPLRATSSYEQYF
TGTGCCAGCAGTTTAGGCCCGCTGCGAGCTACTAGCTCCTACGAGCAGTACTTC
>TRBV15|-|TRBJ2-7|-
CATSRGRGYEQYF
TGTGCCACCAGCAGAGGCCGAGGGTACGAGCAGTACTTC
>TRBV5-4|-|TRBJ1-2|-
CASSLDRARNYTF
TGTGCCAGCAGCTTGGACAGGGCGCGTAACTACACCTTC
>TRBV19|-|TRBJ1-2|-
CASSIDGGFGGYTF
TGTGCCAGTAGTATAGATGGAGGGTTCGGCGGCTACACCTTC
>TRBV12-5|-|TRBJ2-7|-
CASGPRQPVYEQYF
TGTGCTAGTGGTCCCAGGCAGCCCGTCTACGAGCAGTACTTC
>TRBV7-2|TRBD1|TRBJ1-2|-
CASSSRQGANPYGYTF
TGTGCCAGCAGCTCCCGGCAGGGGGCTAATCCCTATGGCTACACCTTC
>TRBV5-1|TRBD2|TRBJ2-7|-
CASSPGGGRRYEQYF
TGCGCCAGCAGCCCCGGCGGGGGGAGGCGGTACGAGCAGTACTTC